The next 24 T cell receptor beta chains were all read from a single sample in a study of blood T cells in healthy people across ages (dated by TCRdb to between 2014 and 2017). The library was generated by 5' RACE. The sequencing machine was an Illumina HiSeq 2500. A second about 7 to 12 cycle PCR used a sample-barcoded 5' primer and a J-beta primer mix. The raw public reads went through TCRdb reprocessing: fastp at Q25, MiXCR clone calling, in-frame beta chains kept. When rows share a CDR3 protein, they turn into one entry using the most common DNA and genes. This sample comprises roughly 1,800,000 distinct CDR3 sequences, roughly 52% of them detected only once. The biggest ten clones account for over 2% of the sample. Sequencing was done on a sample of blood. The receptor set was obtained from a woman between 40 and 50 years old in good health.

V gene TRBV6-1 combines with J gene TRBJ1-2; D is possibly TRBD1 (5 bases). Trimming shortened V by 3 bases and J by 4 bases, and 9 bases separated the two germline ends. CDR1 MNHNS and CDR2 SASEGT come from the germline V gene. The CDR3 spans 13 residues. CDR3 DNA: TGTGCCAGCAGTGATAGGGACGGCTATGGCTACACCTTC. Amino acid sequence: CASSDRDGYGYTF.

This clonotype was detected ten times or more. The CDR3 DNA is TGCAGTGATTCAGGGAGCTATGGCTACACCTTC. This codes for CSDSGSYGYTF. J is TRBJ1-2 and V is TRBV20-1; D perhaps matches TRBD1 (5 bases). Per the germline V gene, CDR1 is DFQATT and CDR2 is SNEGSKA (reference sequence). This CDR3 comprises 11 residues. V shed 7 bases and J shed 4 bases, with 10 bases lying between them.

V is TRBV25-1 and J is TRBJ1-6, with 8 bases identical to TRBD1. CDR1 and CDR2 (germline): MGHDK, SYGVNS. The CDR3 runs to 16 residues. Trimming removed 0 bases from V and 5 bases from J; junction bases left unmatched: 3. CDR3 sequence reads: CASSEYGQGNNSPLHF. The CDR3 coding sequence is TGTGCCAGCAGTGAATACGGACAGGGTAATAATTCACCCCTCCACTTT.

The chain links TRBV28 to TRBJ2-1, with 10 nucleotides matching TRBD2. Trimming removed 2 bases from V and 4 bases from J; junction bases left unmatched: 5. In germline, CDR1 is MDHEN, CDR2 SYDVKM. The CDR3 sequence is 16 residues long. Here the CDR3 DNA reads TGTGCCAGCAGTTTAATAGCGGGGGGCTTTTACAATGAGCAGTTCTTC. Protein: CASSLIAGGFYNEQFF.

This clonotype occurred a few times. The chain uses TRBV3-1 and TRBJ1-2; 10 bases fit TRBD1. CDR1 LGHDT and CDR2 YNNKEL come from the germline V gene (reference sequence). The CDR3 is made up of 15 amino acids. Germline trimming cut 0 bases from V and 5 bases from J; bases unmatched to any gene: 3. In DNA, the CDR3 is TGTGCCAGCAGCCAAGATCGGGACAGGGGATATGGCTACACCTTC. This encodes CASSQDRDRGYGYTF.

This chain connects TRBV7-2 to TRBJ2-1; D may be TRBD1 or TRBD2 (5 bases each). Trimming took 5 bases from V and 5 from J, leaving 16 bases between them. CDR3 length equals 15 residues. CDR1 is SGHTA, CDR2 FQGNSA, per germline. In nucleotides, the CDR3 is TGTGCCAGCAGCACCGACGGGGCTGTAAACAATGAGCAGTTCTTC. Protein product: CASSTDGAVNNEQFF.

V is TRBV28 and J is TRBJ2-7; tentative D call: TRBD2 (5 bases). Trimming shortened V by 4 bases and J by 3 bases, and 16 bases separated the two germline ends. The CDR3 covers 15 residues. Germline-derived CDR1 and CDR2 are MDHEN and SYDVKM. This CDR3 reads CASSYSGYSSYEQYF. The CDR3 DNA reads TGTGCCAGCAGTTACTCGGGGTACAGTAGCTACGAGCAGTACTTC.

This chain uses TRBV12-3 or TRBV12-4 with TRBJ2-1; D unclear. The CDR3 consists of 13 residues. The V gene lost 5 bases and the J gene lost 5 bases, with 10 bases spanning the gap. The CDR3 DNA reads as TGTGCCAGCAGTCATGAAGTAGACAATGAGCAGTTCTTC. Protein sequence: CASSHEVDNEQFF.

The chain links TRBV5-6 to TRBJ2-4; perhaps TRBD2 as D (5 bases). V was cut by 0 bases and J by 8 bases, with 15 bases left in between. The germline V gene encodes CDR1 SGHDT and CDR2 YYEEEE. The CDR3 is made up of 15 amino acids. Here the CDR3 reads CASSLGLADVDIQYF. The CDR3, as DNA: TGTGCCAGCAGCTTGGGGCTAGCTGATGTGGACATTCAGTACTTC.

This clonotype came up a few times. V gene TRBV28 combines with J gene TRBJ2-4, with D unclear. Germline V gene data show CDR1 as MDHEN and CDR2 as SYDVKM. The CDR3 has 17 residues. The V end was cut by 8 bases, the J end by 0 bases, with 20 bases between. The chain's CDR3 is CASGELGPDLAKNIQYF. The CDR3 DNA reads as TGTGCCAGCGGCGAGCTTGGACCTGACCTAGCCAAAAACATTCAGTACTTC. Supplemented by reference TRBV28 and TRBJ2-4, the full variable domain reads DVKVTQSSRYLVKRTGEKVFLECVQDMDHENMFWYRQDPGLGLRLIYFSYDVKMKEKGDIPEGYSVSREKKERFSLILESASTNQTSMYLCASGELGPDLAKNIQYFGAGTRLSVL.

On this clonotype: The junction departs from the called germline gene at one end, perhaps through a read error. The chain is built from TRBV6-2 or TRBV6-3 and TRBJ2-1; D perhaps matches TRBD2 (6 bases). Germline CDR1 reads MNHEY; CDR2 reads SVGEGT. There are 15 residues in the CDR3. CDR3 in amino acids: CATSSRGDSYNEQFF. The CDR3 nucleotides are TGTGCCACCAGTTCACGCGGGGATTCCTACAATGAGCAGTTCTTC.

This clonotype has only a few counts. The chain couples TRBV10-3 to TRBJ1-5; D ambiguous. This CDR3 is 12 amino acids long. Germline CDR1 and CDR2: ENHRY and SYGVKD. The V gene lost 6 bases and the J gene lost 4 bases, with 7 bases spanning the gap. The CDR3 bases are TGTGCCATCAGAGGACCAAATCAGCCCCAGCATTTT. This encodes CAIRGPNQPQHF.

This clonotype was seen more than once but under ten times. The gene calls are TRBV29-1 and TRBJ2-6; tentative D call: TRBD2 (7 bases). The V gene's germline CDR1 is SQVTM and CDR2 ANQGSEA. V shed 6 bases and J shed 1 base, with 13 bases lying between them. The CDR3 loop spans 15 amino acids. As DNA, the CDR3 is TGCAGCGTGGGGGGGGCCGGTTCTGGGGCCAACGTCCTGACTTTC. Protein: CSVGGAGSGANVLTF.

The chain combines TRBV5-1 with TRBJ2-2; TRBD2 is a possible D gene (5 bases). Germline CDR1 and CDR2: SGHRS and YFSETQ. The CDR3 loop spans 14 amino acids. The V gene lost 2 bases and the J gene lost 5 bases, with 10 bases spanning the gap. In nucleotides, the CDR3 is TGCGCCAGCAGCTTTTTTGAGCGGACCGGGGAGCTGTTTTTT. Encoded protein: CASSFFERTGELFF. Combining the CDR3 with reference TRBV5-1 and TRBJ2-2 gives the whole variable domain KAGVTQTPRYLIKTRGQQVTLSCSPISGHRSVSWYQQTPGQGLQFLFEYFSETQRNKGNFPGRFSGRQFSNSRSEMNVSTLELGDSALYLCASSFFERTGELFFGEGSRLTVL.

The V call is TRBV6-2 or TRBV6-3, the J call TRBJ2-1; weak D call: TRBD2 (7 bases). V lost 11 bases to trimming and J lost 10 bases, with 21 bases between them. CDR3 length equals 13 residues. Germline lookup yields CDR1 MNHEY and CDR2 SVGEGT. The CDR3 reads CARRLRGPYEQFF. CDR3 DNA: TGTGCCCGTCGGCTGCGGGGGCCCTACGAGCAGTTCTTC.

The V gene is TRBV18, the J gene TRBJ1-4, with a possible D match to TRBD1 (5 bases). Trimming shortened V by 2 bases and J by 12 bases, and 19 bases separated the two germline ends. The CDR3 sequence is 15 residues long. Germline CDR1 KGHSH, CDR2 LQKENI. CDR3 coding DNA: TGTGCCAGCTCACCAGACAGTACACTGGCCTCGGAACTGTTTTTT. This encodes CASSPDSTLASELFF.

The rearrangement links TRBV20-1 to TRBJ1-2; the D is unclear. The V end was cut by 4 bases, the J end by 7 bases, with 4 bases between. CDR1 DFQATT and CDR2 SNEGSKA come from the germline V gene (reference sequence). This CDR3 is 9 amino acids long. CDR3 DNA: TGCAGTGCTAATTCTGGCTACACCTTC. This gives the protein CSANSGYTF.

The chain recombines TRBV20-1 with TRBJ2-7; 8 bases map to TRBD2. The J call may be mistaken, given a closer DNA end match to TRBJ2-5. The germline V gene encodes CDR1 DFQATT and CDR2 SNEGSKA (reference sequence). The length of the CDR3 is 15 residues. The CDR3 nucleotides are TGCAGTGCTAGTTTAGGTAGCGGGGTATATGAGACCCAGTACTTC. Translated: CSASLGSGVYETQYF.

This clonotype came up many times. This sequence joins TRBV20-1 and TRBJ2-3; D is ambiguous. V lost 6 bases and J 4 bases, leaving 5 bases between the germline ends. Germline V gene lookup returns CDR1 DFQATT and CDR2 SNEGSKA (reference sequence). The CDR3 length is 10 residues. CDR3 bases: TGCAGTGCCCTCTCAGATACGCAGTATTTT. Its translation is CSALSDTQYF.

This clonotype was recorded only once. Relative to the germline gene, one junction end is altered; a read error may explain this. The chain employs TRBV28 and TRBJ2-1; 9 bases map to TRBD1. CDR1 MDHEN and CDR2 SYDVKM come from the germline V gene. The CDR3 covers 15 residues. The CDR3 nucleotides are TGTGCTAGCAGAGTCCGGGACAGGGCTACTGGGGCGCAGTTCTTC. Its translation: CASRVRDRATGAQFF.

CDR3 bases: TGTGCCAGCAGCCTCGGCGGGGGCGAGGCCTATGGCTACACCTTC. It yields the protein CASSLGGGEAYGYTF. The chain joins TRBV7-2 to TRBJ1-2, with a weak D call TRBD1 (6 bases). V was trimmed by 5 bases and J by 4 bases, leaving 17 bases between them. This CDR3 region has 15 residues. Germline V gene data show CDR1 as SGHTA and CDR2 as FQGNSA.

The genes are TRBV6-1 and TRBJ2-4; D is undetermined. This CDR3 region has 13 residues. V lost 1 base to trimming and J lost 13 bases, with 14 bases between them. Germline loops: CDR1 MNHNS, CDR2 SASEGT. CDR3 region: CASSEGSGIQQYF. DNA for the CDR3: TGTGCCAGCAGTGAAGGTTCTGGGATTCAGCAGTACTTC.

This clonotype was seen once. The chain carries TRBV7-2 and TRBJ1-5; unclear D gene. Germline V gene sequence: CDR1 SGHTA, CDR2 FQGNSA. V dropped 3 bases and J dropped 3 bases, with 12 bases sitting between them. This CDR3 spans 15 amino acids. CDR3 protein: CASSLMDGVNQPQHF. The CDR3 DNA reads as TGTGCCAGCAGCTTGATGGACGGTGTCAATCAGCCCCAGCATTTT. The full variable domain, its missing parts supplied by reference TRBV7-2 and TRBJ1-5, is GAGVSQSPSNKVTEKGKDVELRCDPISGHTALYWYRQSLGQGLEFLIYFQGNSAPDKSGLPSDRFSAERTGGSVSTLTIQRTQQEDSAVYLCASSLMDGVNQPQHFGDGTRLSIL.

The chain recombines TRBV15 with TRBJ2-1; D is uncertain. This CDR3 has 12 amino acids. Germline CDR1 and CDR2: LNHNV and YYDKDF (reference sequence). Deletions cut 8 bases from V and 6 bases from J, with 11 bases between. Here the CDR3 reads CATEARSNEQFF. The CDR3 DNA follows: TGTGCCACCGAGGCTAGGTCCAATGAGCAGTTCTTC.